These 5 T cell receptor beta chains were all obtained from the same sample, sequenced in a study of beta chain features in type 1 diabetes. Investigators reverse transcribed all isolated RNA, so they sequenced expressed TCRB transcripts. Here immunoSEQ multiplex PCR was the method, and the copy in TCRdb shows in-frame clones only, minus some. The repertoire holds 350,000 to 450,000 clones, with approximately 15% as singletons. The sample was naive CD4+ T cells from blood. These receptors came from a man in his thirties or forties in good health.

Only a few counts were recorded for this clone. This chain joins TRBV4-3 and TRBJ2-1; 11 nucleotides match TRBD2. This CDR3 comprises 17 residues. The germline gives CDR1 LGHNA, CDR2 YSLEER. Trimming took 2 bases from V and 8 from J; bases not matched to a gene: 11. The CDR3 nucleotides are TGCGCCAGCAGCCAAAGGTTGGCTAGCGGGGGGACGGATGAGCAGTTCTTC. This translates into CASSQRLASGGTDEQFF.

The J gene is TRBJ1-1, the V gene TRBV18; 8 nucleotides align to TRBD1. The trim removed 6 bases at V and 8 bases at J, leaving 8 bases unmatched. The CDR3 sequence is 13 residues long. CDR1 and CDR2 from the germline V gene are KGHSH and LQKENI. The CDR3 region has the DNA TGTGCCAGCTCGCCTTCCCGACAGGGGGAAGCTTTCTTT. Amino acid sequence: CASSPSRQGEAFF.

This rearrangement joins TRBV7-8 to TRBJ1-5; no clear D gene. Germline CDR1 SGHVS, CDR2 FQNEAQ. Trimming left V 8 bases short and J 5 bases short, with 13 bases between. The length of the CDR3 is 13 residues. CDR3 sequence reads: CASVTSRDQPQHF. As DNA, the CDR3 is TGTGCCAGCGTTACTTCTAGGGATCAGCCCCAGCATTTT.

The DNA for the CDR3 is TGTGCCAGCAGCCAAGATCTTGGAGGGATAAATGGCTACACCTTC. Its translation is CASSQDLGGINGYTF. The V gene is TRBV14, the J gene TRBJ1-2; no clear D. The V gene lost 0 bases and the J gene lost 6 bases, with 14 bases spanning the gap. The CDR3 totals 15 residues. CDR1 and CDR2 from the germline V gene are SGHDN and FVKESK.

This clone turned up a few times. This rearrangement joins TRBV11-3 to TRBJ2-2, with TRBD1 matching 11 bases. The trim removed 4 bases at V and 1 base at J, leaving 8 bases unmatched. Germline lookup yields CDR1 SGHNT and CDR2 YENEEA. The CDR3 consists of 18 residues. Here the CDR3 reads CASSSRDRGVENTGELFF. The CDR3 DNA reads TGTGCCAGCAGCTCCCGGGACAGGGGGGTAGAGAACACCGGGGAGCTGTTTTTT.